Below are 13 T cell receptor beta chains sequenced from a single sample in a study of T cell responses to AZD1222 COVID-19 vaccine. Assay used: immunoSEQ multiplex PCR; TCRdb lists only in-frame clones, some missing. The sample gives about 140,000 clones, around nine tenths of which show up once; roughly 3% is in the top ten. The source material was peripheral blood, sampled on day 0 of AZD1222 vaccination. These receptors were obtained from an adult in good health.

The chain is built from TRBV28 and TRBJ1-1; D is uncertain. V lost 6 bases and J 7 bases, leaving 9 bases between the germline ends. The CDR3 has 11 amino acids. CDR1 is MDHEN, CDR2 SYDVKM, per germline. The CDR3 reads CASRADFEAFF. The CDR3 region has the DNA TGTGCCAGCAGGGCAGATTTTGAAGCTTTCTTT. Complete variable domain (other parts from reference TRBV28 and TRBJ1-1): DVKVTQSSRYLVKRTGEKVFLECVQDMDHENMFWYRQDPGLGLRLIYFSYDVKMKEKGDIPEGYSVSREKKERFSLILESASTNQTSMYLCASRADFEAFFGQGTRLTVV.

V is TRBV5-6 and J is TRBJ1-3; D is unclear. Trimming left V 0 bases short and J 4 bases short, with 5 bases between. This CDR3 contains 13 residues. CDR1 is SGHDT and CDR2 is YYEEEE in the germline V gene. DNA of the CDR3: TGTGCCAGCAGCTTGGTTGGGGGAAACACCATATATTTT. It is translated as CASSLVGGNTIYF.

The genes are TRBV7-9 and TRBJ1-4; D might be TRBD1 (6 bases). V was trimmed by 5 bases and J by 11 bases, leaving 24 bases between them. CDR3 size: 16 residues. Germline V gives CDR1 SEHNR, CDR2 FQNEAQ (reference sequence). The CDR3 DNA sequence: TGTGCCAGCAGCCCCGACAGGCTACTACAGCGGATCAAACTGTTTTTT. This sequence encodes CASSPDRLLQRIKLFF.

The chain is built from TRBV5-4 and TRBJ1-5; D uncertain. The V gene's germline CDR1 is SGHNT and CDR2 YYREEE (reference sequence). The V end lost 0 bases, the J end lost 7 bases, and 5 bases lay between the germline ends. CDR3 size: 12 residues. The DNA of the CDR3 is TGTGCCAGCAGCTTGGATAAGCAGCCCCAGCATTTT. It is translated as CASSLDKQPQHF.

This clone appeared a single time. The chain is built from TRBV18 and TRBJ1-2; 7 positions agree with TRBD1. The CDR3 extends over 14 amino acids. Looked up from germline, CDR1 is KGHSH and CDR2 is LQKENI. V was pared by 3 bases and J by 4 bases, with 5 bases of the junction left unmatched. The CDR3 loop reads CASSPRQGIYGYTF. The CDR3 DNA is TGTGCCAGCTCACCCCGACAGGGAATCTATGGCTACACCTTC.

V gene TRBV18 combines with J gene TRBJ2-2; 9 bases align to TRBD1. The germline CDR1 and CDR2 sequences are KGHSH and LQKENI. The length of the CDR3 is 17 residues. Trimming at V came to 2 bases and at J to 5 bases, leaving 9 bases not matched to a gene. The CDR3 sequence is CASSPFPGTGNTGELFF. The CDR3 DNA reads TGTGCCAGCTCACCATTCCCCGGGACAGGGAATACCGGGGAGCTGTTTTTT.

The chain combines TRBV3-1 (or the pseudogene TRBV3-2) with TRBJ1-6; possible D gene TRBD1, 5 bases. The V end lost 5 bases, the J end lost 7 bases, and 12 bases lay between the germline ends. Germline V lookup: CDR1 LGHDT, CDR2 YNNKEL (reference sequence). CDR3 size: 14 residues. The CDR3 is CASSSQARNSPLHF. The CDR3 DNA follows: TGTGCCAGCAGCTCACAGGCGAGGAATTCACCCCTCCACTTT.

The V gene is TRBV27, the J gene TRBJ2-5; the match to TRBD2 covers 11 bases. Germline lookup yields CDR1 MNHEY and CDR2 SMNVEV (reference sequence). The length of the CDR3 is 15 residues. Losses at the gene ends were 3 bases for V and 3 bases for J; bases not matched to a gene: 3. This CDR3 reads CASSFLAGGKETQYF. CDR3 bases: TGTGCCAGCAGTTTCTTAGCGGGAGGGAAAGAGACCCAGTACTTC.

The DNA of the CDR3 is TGTGCCAGCAGCGGGACCCAGGCCCCTGGAAACACCATATATTTT. It codes for CASSGTQAPGNTIYF. The J gene is TRBJ1-3, the V gene TRBV9, with D hard to call. V was cut by 3 bases and J by 2 bases, with 12 bases left in between. This CDR3 is 15 amino acids long. Germline CDR1 reads SGDLS; CDR2 reads YYNGEE.

This chain links TRBV21-1 with TRBJ2-2. TRBV21-1 is given as a pseudogene. This CDR3 spans 15 amino acids. The CDR3 DNA reads TGTGCCAGCAGCAAAGCCGGACGAAACACCGGGGAGCTGTTTTTT. Translated: CASSKAGRNTGELFF.

The V call is TRBV6-5, the J call TRBJ2-7, with D possibly being TRBD1 or TRBD2 (5 bases each). This CDR3 contains 15 residues. Germline loops: CDR1 MNHEY, CDR2 SVGAGI. Between the trimmed V and J ends, which lost 0 bases and 2 bases, there was a span of 11 bases. The CDR3 loop is CASSYSGVQTYEQYF. CDR3 sequence (DNA): TGTGCCAGCAGTTACTCGGGGGTCCAAACCTACGAGCAGTACTTC.

In DNA, the CDR3 is TGCGCCAGCAGCTTGGGGGCGGGATCCCCAGATACGCAGTATTTT. As protein: CASSLGAGSPDTQYF. The V gene is TRBV5-1, the J gene TRBJ2-3, with D tentatively TRBD2 (6 bases). V was shortened by 0 bases and J by 4 bases, with 12 bases between the two germline ends. The CDR3 loop spans 15 amino acids. Per the germline V gene, CDR1 is SGHRS and CDR2 is YFSETQ.

J is TRBJ1-2 and V is TRBV9; a weak D match, TRBD1 (6 bases). Trimming shortened V by 1 base and J by 4 bases, and 11 bases separated the two germline ends. The CDR3 consists of 14 residues. CDR1 is SGDLS, CDR2 YYNGEE, per germline. The CDR3 protein is CASSVPGHSYGYTF. CDR3 coding DNA: TGTGCCAGCAGCGTACCGGGACACAGCTATGGCTACACCTTC.